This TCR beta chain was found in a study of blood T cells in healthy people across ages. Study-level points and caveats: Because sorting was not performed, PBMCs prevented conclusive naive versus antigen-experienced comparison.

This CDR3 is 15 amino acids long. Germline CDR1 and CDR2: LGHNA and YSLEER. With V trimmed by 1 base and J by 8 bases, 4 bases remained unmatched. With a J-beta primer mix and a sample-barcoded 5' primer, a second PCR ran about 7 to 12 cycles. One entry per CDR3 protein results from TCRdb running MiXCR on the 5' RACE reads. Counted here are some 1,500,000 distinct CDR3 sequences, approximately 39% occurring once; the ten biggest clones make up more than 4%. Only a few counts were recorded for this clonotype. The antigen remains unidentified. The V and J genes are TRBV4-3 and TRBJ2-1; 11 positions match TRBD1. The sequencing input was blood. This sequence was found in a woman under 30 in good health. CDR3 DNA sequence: TGCGCCAGCAGCCAAGGGACAGGGGGCAGCTATGAGCAGTTCTTC. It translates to CASSQGTGGSYEQFF.